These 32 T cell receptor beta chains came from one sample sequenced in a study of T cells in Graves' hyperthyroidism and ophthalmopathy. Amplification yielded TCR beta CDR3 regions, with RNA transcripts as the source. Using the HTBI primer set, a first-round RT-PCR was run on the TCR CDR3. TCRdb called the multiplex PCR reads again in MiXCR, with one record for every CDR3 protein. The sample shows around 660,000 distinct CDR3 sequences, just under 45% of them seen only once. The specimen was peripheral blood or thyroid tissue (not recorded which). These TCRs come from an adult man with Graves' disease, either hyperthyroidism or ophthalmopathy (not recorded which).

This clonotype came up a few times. The DNA of the CDR3 is TGTGCCAGCTCACCAATCAGGGGCTATGGCTACACCTTC. The encoded protein is CASSPIRGYGYTF. The rearrangement joins TRBV9 to TRBJ1-2; the D gene is possibly TRBD1 (6 bases). This CDR3 is 13 amino acids long. V was cut by 7 bases and J by 4 bases, with 14 bases left in between. Germline V CDR1 and CDR2: SGDLS, YYNGEE.

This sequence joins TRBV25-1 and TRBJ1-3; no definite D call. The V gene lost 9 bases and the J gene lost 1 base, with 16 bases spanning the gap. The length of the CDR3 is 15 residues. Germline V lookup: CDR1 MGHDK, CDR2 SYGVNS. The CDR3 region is CASKHPEPSGNTIYF. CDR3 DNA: TGTGCCAGTAAGCATCCGGAACCTTCTGGAAACACCATATATTTT.

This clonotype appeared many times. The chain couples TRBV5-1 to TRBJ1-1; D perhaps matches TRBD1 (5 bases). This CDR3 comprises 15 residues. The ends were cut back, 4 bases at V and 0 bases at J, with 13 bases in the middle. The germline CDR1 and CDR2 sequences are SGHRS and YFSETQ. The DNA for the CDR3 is TGCGCCAGCAGCCGGGAGGAGGGACTGAACACTGAAGCTTTCTTT. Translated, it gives CASSREEGLNTEAFF.

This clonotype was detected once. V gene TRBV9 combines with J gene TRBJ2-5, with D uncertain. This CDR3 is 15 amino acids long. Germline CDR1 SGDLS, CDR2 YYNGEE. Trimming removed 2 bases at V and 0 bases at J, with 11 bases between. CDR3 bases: TGTGCCAGCAGCGTTGGTGGGCTCAACCAAGAGACCCAGTACTTC. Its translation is CASSVGGLNQETQYF.

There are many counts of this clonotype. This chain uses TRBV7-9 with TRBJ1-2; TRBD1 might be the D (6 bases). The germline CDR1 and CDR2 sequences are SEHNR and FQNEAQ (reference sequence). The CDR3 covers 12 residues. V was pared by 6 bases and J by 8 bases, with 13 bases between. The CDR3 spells CASRPQGGGYTF. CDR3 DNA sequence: TGTGCCAGCAGGCCACAGGGCGGCGGCTACACCTTC.

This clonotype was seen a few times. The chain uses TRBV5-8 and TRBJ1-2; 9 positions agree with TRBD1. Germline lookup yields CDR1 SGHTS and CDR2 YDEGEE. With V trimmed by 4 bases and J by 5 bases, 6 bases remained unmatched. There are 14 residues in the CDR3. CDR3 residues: CASSGTGGRYGYTF. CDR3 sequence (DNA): TGTGCCAGCAGCGGAACAGGGGGCCGGTATGGCTACACCTTC.

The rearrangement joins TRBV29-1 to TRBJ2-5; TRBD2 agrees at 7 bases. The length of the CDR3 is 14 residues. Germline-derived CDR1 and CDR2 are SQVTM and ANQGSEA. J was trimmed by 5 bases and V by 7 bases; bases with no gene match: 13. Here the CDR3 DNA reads TGCAGCGGATTGGCCTTAGCGGGCAGGGAGACCCAGTACTTC. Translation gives CSGLALAGRETQYF.

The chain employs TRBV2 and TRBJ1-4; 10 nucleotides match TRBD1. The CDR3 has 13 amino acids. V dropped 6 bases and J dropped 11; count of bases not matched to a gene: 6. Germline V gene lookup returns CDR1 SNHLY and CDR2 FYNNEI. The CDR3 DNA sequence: TGTGCCAGCAGCTCCGGGACAGGGGCGAAACTGTTTTTT. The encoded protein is CASSSGTGAKLFF. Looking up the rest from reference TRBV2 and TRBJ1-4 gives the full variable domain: EPEVTQTPSHQVTQMGQEVILRCVPISNHLYFYWYRQILGQKVEFLVSFYNNEISEKSEIFDDQFSVERPDGSNFTLKIRSTKLEDSAMYFCASSSGTGAKLFFGSGTQLSVL.

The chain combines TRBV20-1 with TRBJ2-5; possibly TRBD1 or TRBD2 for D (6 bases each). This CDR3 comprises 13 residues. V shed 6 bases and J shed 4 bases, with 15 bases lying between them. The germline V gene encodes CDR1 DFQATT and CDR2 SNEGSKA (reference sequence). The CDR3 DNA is TGCAGTGCCCGAGGGGGGTGGTTAGAGACCCAGTACTTC. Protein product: CSARGGWLETQYF.

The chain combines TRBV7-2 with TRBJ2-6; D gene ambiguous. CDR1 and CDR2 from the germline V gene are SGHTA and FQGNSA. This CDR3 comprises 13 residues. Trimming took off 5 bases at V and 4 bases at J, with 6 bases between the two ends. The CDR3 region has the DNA TGTGCCAGCAGCGCTCTAGGGGCCAACGTCCTGACTTTC. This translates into CASSALGANVLTF.

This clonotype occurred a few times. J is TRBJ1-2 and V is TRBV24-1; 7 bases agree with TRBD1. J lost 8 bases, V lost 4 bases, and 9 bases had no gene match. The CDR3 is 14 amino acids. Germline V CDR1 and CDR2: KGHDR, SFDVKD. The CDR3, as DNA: TGTGCCACCAGTGACCGAGGGGGCCCCGCGGGCTACACCTTC. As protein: CATSDRGGPAGYTF.

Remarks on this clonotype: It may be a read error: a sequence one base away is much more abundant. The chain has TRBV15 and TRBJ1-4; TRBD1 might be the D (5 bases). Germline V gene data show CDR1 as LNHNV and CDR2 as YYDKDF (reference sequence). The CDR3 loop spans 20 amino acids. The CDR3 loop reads CATSRVAWVDGPDTNEKLLF. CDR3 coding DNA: TGTGCCACCAGCAGGGTTGCTTGGGTGGACGGGCCGGACACGAATGAAAAACTGCTTTTT.

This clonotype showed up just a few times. The CDR3 loop is CASSPPGGNTEAFF. For the CDR3, the DNA is TGTGCCAGCTCACCCCCCGGGGGGAACACTGAAGCTTTCTTT. The chain combines TRBV2 with TRBJ1-1, with D perhaps TRBD1 (5 bases). There are 14 residues in the CDR3. CDR1 is SNHLY, CDR2 FYNNEI, per germline. The V end was cut by 8 bases, the J end by 1 base, with 14 bases between. Based on the CDR3 plus reference TRBV2 and TRBJ1-1, the full variable domain is EPEVTQTPSHQVTQMGQEVILRCVPISNHLYFYWYRQILGQKVEFLVSFYNNEISEKSEIFDDQFSVERPDGSNFTLKIRSTKLEDSAMYFCASSPPGGNTEAFFGQGTRLTVV.

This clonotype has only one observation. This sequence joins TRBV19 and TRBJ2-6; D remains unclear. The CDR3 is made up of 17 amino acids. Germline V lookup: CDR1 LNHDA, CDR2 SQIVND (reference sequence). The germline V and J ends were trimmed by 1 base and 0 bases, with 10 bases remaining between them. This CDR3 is CASSIGALSSGANVLTF. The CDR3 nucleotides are TGTGCCAGTAGTATAGGGGCTCTGAGCTCTGGGGCCAACGTCCTGACTTTC.

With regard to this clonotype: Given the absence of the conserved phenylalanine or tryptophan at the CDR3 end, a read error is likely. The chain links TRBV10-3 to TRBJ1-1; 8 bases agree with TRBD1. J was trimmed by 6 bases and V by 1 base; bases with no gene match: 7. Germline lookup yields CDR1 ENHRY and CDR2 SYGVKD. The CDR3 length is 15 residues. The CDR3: CAISEYRGINAEAFS. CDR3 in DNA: TGTGCCATCAGTGAGTACAGGGGGATCAACGCTGAAGCTTTCTCT.

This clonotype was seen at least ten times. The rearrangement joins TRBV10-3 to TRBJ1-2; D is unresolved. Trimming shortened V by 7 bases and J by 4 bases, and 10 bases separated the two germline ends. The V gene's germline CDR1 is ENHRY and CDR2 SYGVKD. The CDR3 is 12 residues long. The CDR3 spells CAIKEPPYGYTF. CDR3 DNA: TGTGCCATCAAGGAACCGCCCTATGGCTACACCTTC.

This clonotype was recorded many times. The CDR3 region is CASSWDRETQYF. CDR3 sequence (DNA): TGTGCCAGCAGTTGGGACAGGGAGACCCAGTACTTC. The chain recombines TRBV6-6 with TRBJ2-5; TRBD1 matches 8 bases. This CDR3 region has 12 residues. Germline V gives CDR1 MNHNY, CDR2 SVGAGI (reference sequence). Trimming cost V 4 bases and J 5 bases; bases outside gene matches: 0.

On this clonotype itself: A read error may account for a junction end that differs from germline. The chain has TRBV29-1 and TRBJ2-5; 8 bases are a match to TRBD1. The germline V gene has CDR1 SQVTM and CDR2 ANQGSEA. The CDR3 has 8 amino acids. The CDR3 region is CSVADRDF. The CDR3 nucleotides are TGCAGCGTCGCGGACAGGGACTTC.

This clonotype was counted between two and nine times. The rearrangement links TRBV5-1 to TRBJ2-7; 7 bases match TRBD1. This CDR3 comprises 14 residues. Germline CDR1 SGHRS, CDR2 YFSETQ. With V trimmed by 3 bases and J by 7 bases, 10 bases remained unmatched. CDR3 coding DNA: TGCGCCAGCAGCTACTACAGGGGTGTGGGGGAGCAGTACTTC. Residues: CASSYYRGVGEQYF. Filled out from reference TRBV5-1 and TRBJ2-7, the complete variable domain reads KAGVTQTPRYLIKTRGQQVTLSCSPISGHRSVSWYQQTPGQGLQFLFEYFSETQRNKGNFPGRFSGRQFSNSRSEMNVSTLELGDSALYLCASSYYRGVGEQYFGPGTRLTVT.

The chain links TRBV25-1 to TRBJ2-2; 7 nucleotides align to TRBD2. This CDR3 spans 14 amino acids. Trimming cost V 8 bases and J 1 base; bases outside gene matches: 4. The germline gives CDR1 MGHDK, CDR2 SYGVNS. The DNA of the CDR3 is TGTGCCAGCGACAGCGGGGTGAACACCGGGGAGCTGTTTTTT. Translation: CASDSGVNTGELFF.

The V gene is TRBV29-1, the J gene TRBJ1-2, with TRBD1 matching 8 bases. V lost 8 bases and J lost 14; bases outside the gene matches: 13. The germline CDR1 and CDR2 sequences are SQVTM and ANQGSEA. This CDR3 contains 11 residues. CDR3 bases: TGCAGCTTAGACGGGACAGGCATGACGACCTTC. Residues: CSLDGTGMTTF.

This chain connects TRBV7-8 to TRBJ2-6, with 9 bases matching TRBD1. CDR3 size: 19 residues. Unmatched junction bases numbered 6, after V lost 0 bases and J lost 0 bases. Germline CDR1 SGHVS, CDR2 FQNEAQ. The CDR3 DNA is TGTGCCAGCAGCTTAGCCGGGACAGGGCCGGGCTCTGGGGCCAACGTCCTGACTTTC. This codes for CASSLAGTGPGSGANVLTF. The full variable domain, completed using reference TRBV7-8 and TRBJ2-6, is GAGVSQSPRYKVAKRGQDVALRCDPISGHVSLFWYQQALGQGPEFLTYFQNEAQLDKSGLPSDRFFAERPEGSVSTLKIQRTQQEDSAVYLCASSLAGTGPGSGANVLTFGAGSRLTVL.

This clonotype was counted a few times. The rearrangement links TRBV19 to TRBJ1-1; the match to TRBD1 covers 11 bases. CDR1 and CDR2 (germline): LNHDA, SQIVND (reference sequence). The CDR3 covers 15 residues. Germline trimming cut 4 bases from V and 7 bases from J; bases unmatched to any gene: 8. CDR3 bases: TGTGCCAGTAGTACGCTGGACAGGGGGCCCGGTGAAGCTTTCTTT. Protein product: CASSTLDRGPGEAFF. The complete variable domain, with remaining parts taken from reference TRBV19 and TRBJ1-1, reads DGGITQSPKYLFRKEGQNVTLSCEQNLNHDAMYWYRQDPGQGLRLIYYSQIVNDFQKGDIAEGYSVSREKKESFPLTVTSAQKNPTAFYLCASSTLDRGPGEAFFGQGTRLTVV.

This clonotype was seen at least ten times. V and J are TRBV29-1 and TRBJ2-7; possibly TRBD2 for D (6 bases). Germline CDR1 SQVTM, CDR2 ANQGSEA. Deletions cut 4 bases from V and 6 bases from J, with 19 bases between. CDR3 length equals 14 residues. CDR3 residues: CSVAHPGGEFEQYF. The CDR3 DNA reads TGCAGCGTTGCACACCCAGGAGGGGAGTTCGAGCAGTACTTC.

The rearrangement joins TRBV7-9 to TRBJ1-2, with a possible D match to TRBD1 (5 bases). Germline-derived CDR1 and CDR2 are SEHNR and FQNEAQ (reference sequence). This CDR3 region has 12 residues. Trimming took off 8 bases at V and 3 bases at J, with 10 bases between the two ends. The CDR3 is CASGTTDYGYTF. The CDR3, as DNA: TGTGCCAGCGGGACCACAGACTATGGCTACACCTTC.

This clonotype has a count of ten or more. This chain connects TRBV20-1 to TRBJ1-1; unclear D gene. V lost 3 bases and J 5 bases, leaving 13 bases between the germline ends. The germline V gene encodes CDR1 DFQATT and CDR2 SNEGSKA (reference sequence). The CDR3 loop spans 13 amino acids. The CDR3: CSASLYTGTEAFF. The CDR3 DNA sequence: TGCAGTGCTAGTCTCTATACGGGAACTGAAGCTTTCTTT.

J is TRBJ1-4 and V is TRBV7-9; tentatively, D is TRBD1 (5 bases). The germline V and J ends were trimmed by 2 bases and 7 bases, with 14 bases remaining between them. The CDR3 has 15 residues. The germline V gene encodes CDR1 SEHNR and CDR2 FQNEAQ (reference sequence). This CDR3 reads CASSLRQGSSEKLFF. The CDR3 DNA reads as TGTGCCAGCAGCTTACGGCAGGGATCATCTGAAAAACTGTTTTTT.

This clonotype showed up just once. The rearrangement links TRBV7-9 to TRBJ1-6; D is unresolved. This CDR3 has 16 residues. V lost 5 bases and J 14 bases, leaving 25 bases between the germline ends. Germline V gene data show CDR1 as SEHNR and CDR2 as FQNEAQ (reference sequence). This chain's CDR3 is CASSPSRDPKGWALHF. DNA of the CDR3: TGTGCCAGCAGCCCAAGCCGGGATCCGAAAGGTTGGGCCCTCCACTTT. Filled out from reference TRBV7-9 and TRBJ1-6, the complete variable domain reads DTGVSQNPRHKITKRGQNVTFRCDPISEHNRLYWYRQTLGQGPEFLTYFQNEAQLEKSRLLSDRFSAERPKGSFSTLEIQRTEQGDSAMYLCASSPSRDPKGWALHFGNGTRLTVT.

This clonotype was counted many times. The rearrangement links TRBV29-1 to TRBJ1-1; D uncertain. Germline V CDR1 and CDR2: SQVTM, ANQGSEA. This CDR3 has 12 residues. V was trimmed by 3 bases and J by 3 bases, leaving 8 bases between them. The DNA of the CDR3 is TGCAGCGTTGAGGGGAGAGACACTGAAGCTTTCTTT. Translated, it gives CSVEGRDTEAFF.

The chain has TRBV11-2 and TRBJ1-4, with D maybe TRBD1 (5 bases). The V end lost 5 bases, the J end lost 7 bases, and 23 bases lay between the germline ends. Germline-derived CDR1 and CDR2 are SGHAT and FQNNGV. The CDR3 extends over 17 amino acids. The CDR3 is CASSRGHGGRGGEKLFF. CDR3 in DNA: TGTGCCAGCAGCCGTGGGCACGGGGGAAGAGGTGGTGAAAAACTGTTTTTT.

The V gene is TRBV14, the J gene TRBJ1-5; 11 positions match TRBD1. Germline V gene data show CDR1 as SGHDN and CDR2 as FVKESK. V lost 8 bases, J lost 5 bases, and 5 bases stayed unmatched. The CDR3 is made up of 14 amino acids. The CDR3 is CASSPDRGHQPQHF. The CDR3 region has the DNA TGTGCCAGCTCACCGGACAGGGGGCATCAGCCCCAGCATTTT.

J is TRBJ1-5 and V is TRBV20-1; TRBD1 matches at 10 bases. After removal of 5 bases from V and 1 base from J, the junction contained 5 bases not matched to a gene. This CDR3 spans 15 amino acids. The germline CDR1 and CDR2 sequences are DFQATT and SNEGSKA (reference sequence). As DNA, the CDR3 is TGCAGTGCTGCGGGACAGGGGAGAAGCAATCAGCCCCAGCATTTT. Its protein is CSAAGQGRSNQPQHF.